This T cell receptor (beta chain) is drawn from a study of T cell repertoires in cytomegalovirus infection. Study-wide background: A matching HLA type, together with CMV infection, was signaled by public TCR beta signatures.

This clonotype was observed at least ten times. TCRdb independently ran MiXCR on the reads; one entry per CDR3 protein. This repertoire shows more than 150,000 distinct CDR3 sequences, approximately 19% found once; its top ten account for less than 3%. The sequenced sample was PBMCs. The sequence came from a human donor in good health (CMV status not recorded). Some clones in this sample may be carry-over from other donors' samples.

The CDR3 region is CASSLVGGRGLGAVTQYF. The DNA for the CDR3 is TGTGCCAGCAGTTTAGTAGGGGGCAGGGGACTAGGAGCTGTTACGCAGTATTTT. The chain has TRBV28 and TRBJ2-3, with TRBD2 as a possible D gene (8 bases). The CDR3 contains 18 residues. V lost 2 bases to trimming and J lost 8 bases, with 26 bases between them. Germline CDR1 MDHEN, CDR2 SYDVKM.